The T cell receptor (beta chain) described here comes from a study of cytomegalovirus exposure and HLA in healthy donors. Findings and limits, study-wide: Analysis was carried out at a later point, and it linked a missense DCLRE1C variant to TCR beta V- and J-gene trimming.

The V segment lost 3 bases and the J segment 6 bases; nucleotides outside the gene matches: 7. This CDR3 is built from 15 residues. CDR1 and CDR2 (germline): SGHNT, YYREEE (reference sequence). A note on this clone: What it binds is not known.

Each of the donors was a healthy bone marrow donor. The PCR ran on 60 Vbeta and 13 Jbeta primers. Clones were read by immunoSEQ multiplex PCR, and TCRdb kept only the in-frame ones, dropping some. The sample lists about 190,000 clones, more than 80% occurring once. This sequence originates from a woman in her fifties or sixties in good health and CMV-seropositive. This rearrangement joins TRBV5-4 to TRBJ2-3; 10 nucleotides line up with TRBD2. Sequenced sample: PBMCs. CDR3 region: CASSSTSGVSDTQYF. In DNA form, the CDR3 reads TGTGCCAGCAGCTCAACTAGCGGGGTCTCGGATACGCAGTATTTT.